The clone carrying this TCR beta chain was observed many times. What it binds is unknown. Using its own MiXCR run on the 5' RACE reads, TCRdb lists one record per CDR3 protein. The sample consists of 200,000 to 250,000 distinct CDR3 sequences, approximately 5.9% of them appearing once. The source of the sample is a study of identical twins. The CDR3 has 16 amino acids. The germline CDR1 and CDR2 sequences are MNHEY and SVGEGT. V lost 4 bases, J lost 5 bases, and 17 bases lay in between. Study-level results: Excess sharing between twins was weaker in beta out-of-frame sequences.

These same records also appear under a second study, on T cells expressing NK-cell markers. That paper notes: The TCR beta repertoires were obtained from sorted CD3+CD56+NKG2C+, CD3+CD56+NKG2C- and CD3+CD56-NKG2C+ T cells. One of the eight sequenced donors was seronegative, whereas the other seven were HCMV-seropositive. A few donors likewise had their CD3+CD56-NKG2C+ fraction led by these clonotypes.

The genes are TRBV6-2 or TRBV6-3 and TRBJ2-2; D may be TRBD1 (6 bases). The clonotype was recovered from a woman younger than 30 in good health. Sequenced input: CD8+ T cells sorted from blood. In DNA form, the CDR3 reads TGTGCCAGCAGTTTCCCGCAGGGGCGCCGGACCGGGGAGCTGTTTTTT. It yields the protein CASSFPQGRRTGELFF.